The T cell receptor beta chain under discussion was sequenced for a study of blood T cell repertoires in COVID-19. Study in general: The United States, Italy and Spain provided the acute and convalescent COVID-19 samples.

In the study's own analysis: Estimates of nucleated cell counts were drawn from the amplification of reference gene primers. Assay: immunoSEQ multiplex PCR; the TCRdb copy retains only in-frame clones and omits some. The D gene and trimming were derived from the DNA, and the V and J assignments and clone size from that table. The sample shows over 150,000 clones, roughly 84% of them seen only once. With V trimmed by 8 bases and J by 7 bases, 18 bases remained unmatched. In germline, CDR1 is SGHAT, CDR2 FQNNGV. The CDR3 totals 16 residues. The sequence derives from a man in his fifties or sixties with active or convalescent COVID-19. The sequenced material came from peripheral blood. V usage is TRBV11-2 and J usage is TRBJ2-3; 7 bases are shared with TRBD1. CDR3 DNA: TGTGCCAGCCGGTCCGAGGGGGCCCTCAGTTCAAATACGCAGTATTTT. It specifies CASRSEGALSSNTQYF.